Here is one T cell receptor beta chain with its context. Its target is not known. A library of TCRbeta sequences, prepared with unique molecular identifiers, was generated. TCRdb reprocessed the PCR reads via MiXCR and lists one record per CDR3 protein. The table shows about 980,000 distinct CDR3 sequences, with about 29% occurring only once. The CDR3 runs to 13 residues. Trimming took 1 base from V and 5 from J, leaving 9 bases between them. CDR1 and CDR2 from the germline V gene are SGHVS and FQNEAQ. The data originate from a study of T-cell reconstitution after alpha-beta-depleted transplantation in children. Notes on the study in general: As was reported, about two months after transplant, alpha-beta T cells came from several hundred expanded graft clones.

The sample consisted of PBMCs, mostly from graft donor cells, taken 360 days after TCRalphabeta/CD19-depleted stem cell transplant. The chain carries TRBV7-8 and TRBJ2-7, with D unclear. This clonotype was sampled from a boy under two years old who had a stem cell transplant for SCID, so the T cells may come from the graft donor. CDR3 protein: CASSLGPHHEQYF. DNA for the CDR3: TGTGCCAGCAGCTTAGGTCCACACCACGAGCAGTACTTC.